These 10 T cell receptor beta chains originate from one sample sequenced in a study of T cell repertoires in cytomegalovirus infection. One entry per CDR3 protein, called by TCRdb with MiXCR from the reads. The sample yields about 360,000 distinct CDR3 sequences, 15% to 20% seen once. Sample: PBMCs. These receptors were taken from a human donor in good health (CMV status not recorded). Some clones in this sample may be carry-over from other donors' samples.

J is TRBJ1-1 and V is TRBV2; D is ambiguous. The V end lost 4 bases, the J end lost 4 bases, and 10 bases lay between the germline ends. The CDR3 loop spans 13 amino acids. Per germline, CDR1 SNHLY and CDR2 FYNNEI. CDR3 DNA: TGTGCCAGCAGTGTCCGTGGTGGCACTGAAGCTTTCTTT. As protein: CASSVRGGTEAFF. Full variable domain (remainder filled in from reference TRBV2 and TRBJ1-1): EPEVTQTPSHQVTQMGQEVILRCVPISNHLYFYWYRQILGQKVEFLVSFYNNEISEKSEIFDDQFSVERPDGSNFTLKIRSTKLEDSAMYFCASSVRGGTEAFFGQGTRLTVV.

The chain joins TRBV20-1 to TRBJ2-1; D is possibly TRBD2 (5 bases). The germline gives CDR1 DFQATT, CDR2 SNEGSKA (reference sequence). The CDR3 extends over 14 amino acids. Trimming removed 5 bases from V and 5 bases from J, with 16 bases in between. Here the CDR3 reads CSAARILANNEQFF. The CDR3 DNA is TGCAGTGCTGCCCGGATCTTAGCGAACAATGAGCAGTTCTTC.

This clonotype turned up a few times. J is TRBJ1-5 and V is TRBV3-1; no clear D gene. V was cut by 6 bases and J by 2 bases, with 5 bases left in between. Germline-derived CDR1 and CDR2 are LGHDT and YNNKEL (reference sequence). CDR3 length: 12 residues. Here the CDR3 reads CASRLCNQPQHF. The CDR3 coding sequence is TGTGCCAGCAGGCTGTGCAATCAGCCCCAGCATTTT.

This clonotype turned up a few times. The chain uses TRBV7-9 and TRBJ1-4; D gene uncertain. Trimming left V 1 base short and J 0 bases short, with 6 bases between. Germline lookup yields CDR1 SEHNR and CDR2 FQNEAQ (reference sequence). The CDR3 runs 15 residues. CDR3 in amino acids: CASSLERATNEKLFF. For the CDR3, the DNA is TGTGCCAGCAGCTTAGAACGCGCAACTAATGAAAAACTGTTTTTT.

This clonotype was detected ten times or more. The rearrangement joins TRBV7-2 to TRBJ1-2; TRBD1 is a possible D gene (5 bases). V was cut by 2 bases and J by 4 bases, with 20 bases left in between. CDR1 SGHTA and CDR2 FQGNSA come from the germline V gene. This CDR3 has 17 amino acids. CDR3 amino acids: CASSLLSGGGSGYGYTF. The DNA of the CDR3 is TGTGCCAGCAGCTTACTCTCGGGGGGGGGTTCTGGCTATGGCTACACCTTC. The full variable domain, in which reference TRBV7-2 and TRBJ1-2 provide the parts outside the CDR3, is GAGVSQSPSNKVTEKGKDVELRCDPISGHTALYWYRQSLGQGLEFLIYFQGNSAPDKSGLPSDRFSAERTGGSVSTLTIQRTQQEDSAVYLCASSLLSGGGSGYGYTFGSGTRLTVV.

Many counts were recorded for this clonotype. For the CDR3, the DNA is TGTGCCAGCAACCCCACAGGGGCCCAATGGTATGGCTACACCTTC. It specifies CASNPTGAQWYGYTF. This chain joins TRBV6-5 and TRBJ1-2; 7 bases agree with TRBD1. V was clipped by 7 bases and J by 5 bases; unmatched bases: 13. The CDR3 is made up of 15 amino acids. In germline, CDR1 is MNHEY, CDR2 SVGAGI.

This sequence joins TRBV20-1 and TRBJ1-1; D gene unclear. Looked up from germline, CDR1 is DFQATT and CDR2 is SNEGSKA (reference sequence). Between the trimmed V and J ends, which lost 1 base and 1 base, there was a span of 7 bases. This CDR3 is 13 amino acids long. The CDR3 protein is CSARVRGNTEAFF. The CDR3 DNA sequence: TGCAGTGCTAGAGTTCGGGGGAACACTGAAGCTTTCTTT.

This clonotype was seen repeatedly, ten times or more. V and J are TRBV11-3 and TRBJ2-3; 7 bases map to TRBD2. This CDR3 has 16 residues. V trimming: 5 bases; J trimming: 2 bases; junction bases outside the gene matches: 10. The germline V gene encodes CDR1 SGHNT and CDR2 YENEEA. DNA of the CDR3: TGTGCCAGCAGCCCCACGGGTCGGGAGGACACAGATACGCAGTATTTT. Translation gives CASSPTGREDTDTQYF.

The gene calls are TRBV7-4 and TRBJ2-7; D may be TRBD1 or TRBD2 (6 bases each). Per germline, CDR1 SGHVT and CDR2 SQSDAQ. V dropped 3 bases and J dropped 0 bases, with 12 bases sitting between them. There are 15 residues in the CDR3. CDR3 sequence (DNA): TGTGCCAGCAGCTTGGGGGGCAGTCCCTCCTACGAGCAGTACTTC. This encodes CASSLGGSPSYEQYF. The entire variable domain, with the rest obtained from reference TRBV7-4 and TRBJ2-7, is as follows: GAGVSQSPRYKVAKRGRDVALRCDSISGHVTLYWYRQTLGQGSEVLTYSQSDAQRDKSGRPSGRFSAERPERSVSTLKIQRTEQGDSAVYLCASSLGGSPSYEQYFGPGTRLTVT.

This clonotype has more than one count but fewer than ten. The chain recombines TRBV7-6 with TRBJ2-1; D perhaps matches TRBD2 (7 bases). V lost 5 bases and J lost 8, with 19 bases in between. Germline V gives CDR1 SGHVS, CDR2 FNYEAQ. The length of the CDR3 is 15 residues. The CDR3 loop reads CASSRGGGMFYEQFF. The CDR3 nucleotides are TGTGCCAGCAGCCGAGGGGGGGGAATGTTCTATGAGCAGTTCTTC.